Listed below are T cell receptor beta chains from one sample, sequenced in a study of cytomegalovirus exposure and HLA in healthy donors. Assay: immunoSEQ multiplex PCR; the TCRdb copy retains only in-frame clones and omits some. The data contain more than 95,000 clones, approximately 76% of them seen just once; the ten biggest clones take up about 16%. Sequenced: PBMCs. The receptors stem from a man aged 50 or older in good health and CMV-seropositive. Both conserved end residues are part of each CDR3. Each record gives: CDR3 protein, CDR3 DNA, D gene, J gene, clone size, V gene. A D gene is named only where the DNA matches it firmly. Some rows mark clone size as missing; the rest say once, few, many or name a class of expanded clone.

CASSTQTGGNYGYTF,TGTGCCAGCAGCACCCAGACAGGGGGCAACTATGGCTACACCTTC,TRBD1,TRBJ1-2,few,TRBV5-4
CASSPETSGSYEQYF,TGTGCCAGCTCACCAGAGACTAGCGGGAGTTACGAGCAGTACTTC,TRBD2,TRBJ2-7,NA,TRBV18
CASSPRGVGELFF,TGTGCCAGCAGCCCCAGGGGGGTTGGGGAGCTGTTTTTT,NA,TRBJ2-2,NA,TRBV7-9
CASSPDIARQPQHF,TGTGCCAGCAGCCCGGACATTGCGCGGCAGCCCCAGCATTTT,NA,TRBJ1-5,NA,TRBV7-2
CASSSYSQETQYF,TGTGCCAGTAGTTCCTACTCCCAAGAGACCCAGTACTTC,NA,TRBJ2-5,NA,TRBV19
CASSDPGTREHYGYTF,TGTGCCAGCAGCGATCCTGGGACACGCGAACACTATGGCTACACCTTC,NA,TRBJ1-2,NA,TRBV7-2
CASSIGGKKLFF,TGTGCCAGTAGTATAGGAGGTAAAAAACTGTTTTTT,NA,TRBJ1-4,few,TRBV19
CASSPDNYNEQFF,TGTGCCAGCAGTCCGGACAACTACAATGAGCAGTTCTTC,NA,TRBJ2-1,NA,TRBV27
CASSQDRFGGEGAKETQYF,TGCGCCAGCAGCCAAGACCGCTTTGGGGGGGAAGGCGCCAAAGAGACCCAGTACTTC,TRBD2,TRBJ2-5,NA,TRBV4-1
CAIRDSGDNTEAFF,TGTGCCATCAGGGACAGCGGAGATAACACTGAAGCTTTCTTT,NA,TRBJ1-1,NA,TRBV10-3
CASSPLLGQGGEQYF,TGTGCCAGCAGTCCCTTACTGGGACAGGGTGGCGAGCAGTACTTC,TRBD1,TRBJ2-7,NA,TRBV28
CASRRQVQETQYF,TGTGCCAGCAGGAGACAGGTTCAAGAGACCCAGTACTTC,NA,TRBJ2-5,NA,TRBV6-1
CASMLPGLAGAGTGELFF,TGTGCCAGCATGCTGCCGGGACTAGCGGGAGCGGGCACCGGGGAGCTGTTTTTT,TRBD2,TRBJ2-2,NA,TRBV27
CASSFMPGQGGQETQYF,TGTGCCAGCAGCTTTATGCCGGGACAGGGAGGTCAAGAGACCCAGTACTTC,TRBD1,TRBJ2-5,few,TRBV9
CASSLGTGTNSPLHF,TGTGCCAGCAGCTTAGGGACAGGGACTAATTCACCCCTCCACTTT,TRBD1,TRBJ1-6,NA,TRBV7-2
CASSRGDTGYNEQFF,TGTGCCAGCAGCCGGGGGGACACCGGCTACAATGAGCAGTTCTTC,NA,TRBJ2-1,once,TRBV5-5
CASSLKDRPNSPLHF,TGTGCCAGCAGTTTAAAAGACAGGCCCAATTCACCCCTCCACTTT,NA,TRBJ1-6,NA,TRBV27
CSVVGPLTNEQFF,TGCAGCGTTGTGGGGCCCCTAACTAATGAGCAGTTCTTC,NA,TRBJ2-1,NA,TRBV29-1
CASSPLAGGGDTQYF,TGTGCCAGCAGTCCTCTAGCGGGGGGGGGAGATACGCAGTATTTT,TRBD2,TRBJ2-3,NA,TRBV7-9
CASSLGTSGYNEQFF,TGTGCCAGCAGTTTGGGGACTAGCGGCTACAATGAGCAGTTCTTC,TRBD2,TRBJ2-1,NA,TRBV28
CASSQDYRAEAFF,TGTGCCAGCAGCCAAGATTACCGGGCTGAAGCTTTCTTT,NA,TRBJ1-1,NA,TRBV14
CASKQGNTGELFF,TGTGCCAGCAAACAGGGGAACACCGGGGAGCTGTTTTTT,NA,TRBJ2-2,once,TRBV6-5
CASLQAGGPYEQFF,TGTGCCAGCCTTCAGGCGGGAGGGCCTTATGAGCAGTTCTTC,TRBD2,TRBJ2-1,NA,TRBV27
CASSKGQGSSYEQYF,TGTGCCAGCTCAAAGGGACAGGGTTCCTCCTACGAGCAGTACTTC,TRBD1,TRBJ2-7,NA,TRBV18
CASKKESHEQYF,TGTGCCAGCAAAAAGGAGTCCCACGAGCAGTACTTC,NA,TRBJ2-7,NA,TRBV6-6
CASGLSSTDTQYF,TGTGCCAGCGGGCTCAGTAGCACAGATACGCAGTATTTT,NA,TRBJ2-3,NA,TRBV11-3
CASSLPGGALDEQFF,TGTGCCAGCAGCTTACCGGGGGGGGCCCTGGATGAGCAGTTCTTC,TRBD2,TRBJ2-1,NA,TRBV5-6
CASRWTGVGYEKLFF,TGTGCCAGCAGATGGACAGGGGTAGGATATGAAAAACTGTTTTTT,TRBD1,TRBJ1-4,NA,TRBV6-1
CASSEPGGPETQYF,TGCGCCAGCAGCGAACCAGGGGGCCCGGAGACCCAGTACTTC,TRBD1,TRBJ2-5,few,TRBV5-1
CASSPSDKSMNTEAFF,TGCGCCAGCAGCCCCTCAGACAAAAGTATGAACACTGAAGCTTTCTTT,NA,TRBJ1-1,NA,TRBV5-1
CASSAGQGASDTQYF,TGTGCCAGCAGCGCGGGACAGGGGGCCTCAGATACGCAGTATTTT,TRBD1,TRBJ2-3,NA,TRBV7-7
CASSWPGQHYNEQFF,TGTGCCAGTAGTTGGCCGGGACAGCACTACAATGAGCAGTTCTTC,TRBD1,TRBJ2-1,NA,TRBV19
CATSRDPRGSGANVLTF,TGTGCCACCAGCAGAGATCCACGGGGCTCTGGGGCCAACGTCCTGACTTTC,NA,TRBJ2-6,NA,TRBV15